One and the same sample provided the 4 T cell receptor beta chains below, sequenced in a study of T-cell reconstitution after alpha-beta-depleted transplantation in children. For TCRbeta, the library was prepared with unique molecular identifiers. From the PCR reads, TCRdb called clonotypes with MiXCR, one entry per CDR3 protein. The data hold a few hundred thousand distinct CDR3 sequences, with more than 20% observed a single time. The sequenced sample was PBMCs, obtained before TCRalphabeta/CD19-depleted stem cell transplant. These TCRs come from a boy in the first two years of life with Wiskott-Aldrich syndrome, due to receive a stem cell transplant.

The chain recombines TRBV20-1 with TRBJ2-1; 15 bases map to TRBD2. Germline V gene sequence: CDR1 DFQATT, CDR2 SNEGSKA (reference sequence). Losses at the gene ends were 2 bases for V and 5 bases for J; bases not matched to a gene: 13. The CDR3 loop spans 19 amino acids. The CDR3 here is CSARRGFGLAGGQNNEQFF. Here the CDR3 DNA reads TGCAGTGCTAGACGGGGTTTTGGACTAGCGGGAGGGCAAAACAATGAGCAGTTCTTC.

The V gene is TRBV5-1, the J gene TRBJ1-2; 8 bases are shared with TRBD1. V lost 4 bases, J lost 3 bases, and 8 bases stayed unmatched. CDR3 length equals 15 residues. Germline V CDR1 and CDR2: SGHRS, YFSETQ. CDR3 protein: CASSPGQGAHYGYTF. CDR3 nucleotides: TGCGCCAGCAGCCCTGGACAGGGTGCCCACTATGGCTACACCTTC. Using reference TRBV5-1 and TRBJ1-2 for the parts outside the CDR3, the full variable domain is KAGVTQTPRYLIKTRGQQVTLSCSPISGHRSVSWYQQTPGQGLQFLFEYFSETQRNKGNFPGRFSGRQFSNSRSEMNVSTLELGDSALYLCASSPGQGAHYGYTFGSGTRLTVV.

This chain's CDR3 is CASSLFAGGDTQYF. The CDR3 DNA reads as TGTGCCAGCAGTTTATTTGCGGGAGGAGATACGCAGTATTTT. This chain links TRBV12-3 or TRBV12-4 with TRBJ2-3, with 8 bases that match TRBD2. The junction had 3 bases not matched to a gene; V was cut back by 2 bases and J by 5 bases. The CDR3 covers 14 residues.

The chain is built from TRBV29-1 and TRBJ2-1; perhaps TRBD2 as D (5 bases). V shed 5 bases and J shed 0 bases, with 14 bases lying between them. Germline CDR1 SQVTM, CDR2 ANQGSEA. The CDR3 is made up of 15 amino acids. Written as DNA, the CDR3 is TGCAGCGTTAAGGCGGGTATAAGCTCCTACAATGAGCAGTTCTTC. The encoded protein is CSVKAGISSYNEQFF.